This T cell receptor (beta chain) was captured in a study of blood T cell repertoires in COVID-19. The repertoire was sequenced with immunoSEQ multiplex PCR; TCRdb's copy has only in-frame clones and lacks some. This table has 75,000 to 85,000 clones, about 87% appearing once. The sequence came from a man over 45 with active COVID-19. The sequenced sample consisted of peripheral blood.

This CDR3 reads CASSVGQGAYEQYF. The CDR3, as DNA: TGTGCCAGCAGCGTAGGGCAGGGGGCCTACGAGCAGTACTTC. The genes are TRBV9 and TRBJ2-7; 7 bases align to TRBD1. V trimming: 0 bases; J trimming: 2 bases; junction bases outside the gene matches: 2. From germline, CDR1 is SGDLS and CDR2 YYNGEE. The CDR3 consists of 14 residues.